The 3 T cell receptor beta chains presented below share a single source sample, sequenced in a study of HIV-infected children after antiretroviral therapy interruption. A 3' RACE protocol on RNA, with unique molecular identifiers, produced the TCR library. TCRdb independently ran MiXCR on the 3' RACE reads; one entry per CDR3 protein. The data show 45,000 to 50,000 distinct CDR3 sequences, 4.3% seen once. Treatment defined: PENTA 11 planned treatment interruption arm or continuous ART arm. The sample was CD45RA+ CD4+ T cells from PBMCs, pooled from several time points, taken from a donor given antiretroviral therapy, either interrupted or continuous. Subset: naive CD4+ CD45RA+ CD45RO- T cells. All receptors derive from a pool of human donors with HIV.

This clonotype was detected ten times or more. The V and J genes are TRBV3-1 and TRBJ2-7; D ambiguous. The V end was cut by 2 bases, the J end by 1 base, with 0 bases between. The germline gives CDR1 LGHDT, CDR2 YNNKEL (reference sequence). This CDR3 region has 11 residues. In nucleotides, the CDR3 is TGTGCCAGCAGCCAATCCTACGAGCAGTACTTC. Encoded protein: CASSQSYEQYF.

Many counts were recorded for this clonotype. The chain uses TRBV20-1 and TRBJ2-7; D possibly corresponds to TRBD1 (6 bases). The length of the CDR3 is 12 residues. Trimming took 5 bases from V and 6 from J, leaving 14 bases between them. Germline-derived CDR1 and CDR2 are DFQATT and SNEGSKA (reference sequence). CDR3 nucleotide sequence: TGCAGTGCTGACCGGGACACGGGCGAGCAGTACTTC. It is translated as CSADRDTGEQYF.

This clonotype was counted at least ten times. The chain carries TRBV3-1 and TRBJ2-2; D is unresolved. V was shortened by 5 bases and J by 1 base, with 8 bases between the two germline ends. CDR1 and CDR2 from the germline V gene are LGHDT and YNNKEL (reference sequence). The CDR3 runs to 14 residues. The CDR3 nucleotides read TGTGCCAGCAGCGAAACACTGAACACCGGGGAGCTGTTTTTT. It encodes CASSETLNTGELFF.